Each of the 30 T cell receptor beta chains below was sequenced from the same sample in a study of cytomegalovirus exposure and HLA in healthy donors. With 60 Vbeta and 13 Jbeta primers, the PCR was carried out. Clones were sequenced by immunoSEQ multiplex PCR, and TCRdb holds only the in-frame ones, with some missing. The repertoire consists of roughly 150,000 clones, with approximately 80% occurring once and the leading ten covering 14%. Sequencing was carried out using PBMCs. These receptors originate from a middle-aged woman in good health and CMV-seronegative.

The chain joins TRBV7-9 to TRBJ2-7, with D perhaps TRBD1 (6 bases). Between the trimmed V and J ends, which lost 5 bases and 3 bases, there was a span of 11 bases. This CDR3 is 13 amino acids long. Per germline, CDR1 SEHNR and CDR2 FQNEAQ (reference sequence). The CDR3 bases are TGTGCCAGCAGCATTCGACAGGACTACGAGCAGTACTTC. It specifies CASSIRQDYEQYF.

The chain carries TRBV28 and TRBJ1-5; no reliable D call. CDR1 is MDHEN, CDR2 SYDVKM, per germline. With 5 bases removed from V and 4 bases from J, the gap between germline ends came to 6 bases. The CDR3 loop spans 12 amino acids. For the CDR3, the DNA is TGTGCCAGCAGTCCCGGTAATCAGCCCCAGCATTTT. Translating gives CASSPGNQPQHF.

The J gene is TRBJ2-5, the V gene TRBV6-1; 9 bases are shared with TRBD1. Germline assignment: CDR1 MNHNS and CDR2 SASEGT. The CDR3 has 15 amino acids. The V gene end was trimmed by 8 bases and the J gene end by 5 bases; junction bases not matched to a gene: 12. For the CDR3, the DNA is TGTGCCAGCCTACTACATACAGGGGGCAGGGAGACCCAGTACTTC. Translated: CASLLHTGGRETQYF.

V usage is TRBV7-3 and J usage is TRBJ1-6, with TRBD1 as a possible D gene (5 bases). CDR3 length: 15 residues. Germline V CDR1 and CDR2: SGHTA, FQGTGA. The ends were cut back, 2 bases at V and 6 bases at J, with 11 bases in the middle. CDR3 in amino acids: CASSLFQGGNSPLHF. The DNA of the CDR3 is TGTGCCAGCAGCTTATTTCAGGGCGGTAATTCACCCCTCCACTTT.

This chain connects TRBV6-4 to TRBJ1-5; 9 bases agree with TRBD1. J was trimmed by 5 bases and V by 10 bases; bases with no gene match: 6. Germline V gives CDR1 MRHNA, CDR2 SNTAGT. CDR3 length: 13 residues. CDR3 residues: CATARDRDQPQHF. The CDR3 nucleotides are TGTGCCACCGCTCGGGACAGGGATCAGCCCCAGCATTTT.

In nucleotides, the CDR3 is TGCGCCAGCAGCCCTTTCACCGGGGAGCTGTTTTTT. This gives the protein CASSPFTGELFF. The chain carries TRBV4-1 and TRBJ2-2; D is unclear. The CDR3 covers 12 residues. Germline CDR1 reads MGHRA; CDR2 reads YSYEKL. V lost 4 bases, J lost 4 bases, and 4 bases lay in between.

The chain uses TRBV27 and TRBJ1-2; tentative D call: TRBD1 (6 bases). Germline loops: CDR1 MNHEY, CDR2 SMNVEV (reference sequence). CDR3 length: 14 amino acids. V dropped 5 bases and J dropped 4 bases, with 14 bases sitting between them. The CDR3 nucleotides read TGTGCCAGCAGTGTAAAGCGACAGGCCTATGGCTACACCTTC. This sequence encodes CASSVKRQAYGYTF.

As for this clone: Other DNA sequences in the sample encode the same CDR3. The CDR3 protein is CASSPGGGQETQYF. CDR3 in DNA: TGTGCCAGCAGCCCTGGAGGTGGTCAAGAGACCCAGTACTTC. V usage is TRBV28 and J usage is TRBJ2-5; possibly TRBD2 for D (5 bases). The CDR3 sequence is 14 residues long. Germline CDR1 MDHEN, CDR2 SYDVKM. V was trimmed by 6 bases and J by 2 bases, leaving 13 bases between them.

This clone occurred once. The V and J genes are TRBV19 and TRBJ2-7; a weak D match, TRBD1 (5 bases). The CDR3 totals 15 residues. Trimming stripped 3 bases from V and 2 bases from J, with 14 bases between. From germline, CDR1 is LNHDA and CDR2 SQIVND (reference sequence). The CDR3 sequence is CASSMMQGSTYEQYF. Written as DNA, the CDR3 is TGTGCCAGTAGTATGATGCAGGGAAGTACCTACGAGCAGTACTTC.

The chain has TRBV28 and TRBJ2-1, with D perhaps matching TRBD2 (6 bases). Germline loops: CDR1 MDHEN, CDR2 SYDVKM. The CDR3 length is 14 residues. V was cut by 11 bases and J by 5 bases, with 19 bases left in between. The CDR3 loop is CAGGTASTDNEQFF. CDR3 nucleotide sequence: TGTGCCGGAGGGACTGCCTCTACGGACAATGAGCAGTTCTTC.

This clone was detected only once. This sequence joins TRBV7-7 and TRBJ2-1; TRBD2 aligns across 11 bases. Germline values: CDR1 SSHAT, CDR2 FNYEAQ (reference sequence). CDR3 length equals 15 residues. With 5 bases clipped from V and 6 bases from J, the junction kept 6 bases outside the gene matches. CDR3 in amino acids: CASSALAGDINEQFF. The CDR3, as DNA: TGTGCCAGCAGCGCACTAGCGGGGGATATCAATGAGCAGTTCTTC.

V usage is TRBV5-6 and J usage is TRBJ2-1, with D possibly being TRBD2 (6 bases). Germline CDR1 SGHDT, CDR2 YYEEEE. The V gene lost 1 base and the J gene lost 7 bases, with 15 bases spanning the gap. The CDR3 runs 15 residues. The CDR3 DNA follows: TGTGCCAGCAGCTTGTGGGTAGCGGAGCGAAATGAGCAGTTCTTC. Translating it yields CASSLWVAERNEQFF.

The chain links TRBV27 to TRBJ1-2; 10 bases are shared with TRBD1. CDR1 and CDR2 from the germline V gene are MNHEY and SMNVEV (reference sequence). Trimming at V came to 3 bases and at J to 4 bases, leaving 8 bases not matched to a gene. The CDR3 consists of 16 residues. CDR3 sequence reads: CASSFQGTGVGYGYTF. CDR3 sequence (DNA): TGTGCCAGCAGTTTTCAAGGGACAGGGGTGGGCTATGGCTACACCTTC.

This chain uses TRBV4-3 with TRBJ2-1; a weak D match, TRBD1 (5 bases). Trimming removed 0 bases at V and 1 base at J, with 7 bases between. The CDR3 is 15 residues long. Germline V gene sequence: CDR1 LGHNA, CDR2 YSLEER. DNA of the CDR3: TGCGCCAGCAGCCAAGACCAGGGATCCTACAATGAGCAGTTCTTC. It translates to CASSQDQGSYNEQFF.

This chain joins TRBV28 and TRBJ2-7; TRBD2 is a possible D gene (6 bases). Germline V CDR1 and CDR2: MDHEN, SYDVKM. V was clipped by 5 bases and J by 9 bases, with 11 bases between them. The CDR3 is 11 residues long. CDR3 protein: CASSRRDWQYF. In DNA, the CDR3 is TGTGCCAGCAGTCGGCGGGACTGGCAGTACTTC. The whole variable domain, filled in from reference TRBV28 and TRBJ2-7, reads DVKVTQSSRYLVKRTGEKVFLECVQDMDHENMFWYRQDPGLGLRLIYFSYDVKMKEKGDIPEGYSVSREKKERFSLILESASTNQTSMYLCASSRRDWQYFGPGTRLTVT.

This chain uses TRBV13 with TRBJ1-6, with D hard to call. V lost 2 bases and J lost 12, with 14 bases in between. The germline V gene encodes CDR1 PRHDT and CDR2 FYEKMQ (reference sequence). This CDR3 is built from 14 residues. The CDR3 loop reads CASSLRGYLGPLHF. In DNA form, the CDR3 reads TGTGCCAGCAGCTTACGCGGTTACCTGGGACCCCTCCACTTT.

Comments on this clone: The sample contains more than one DNA sequence encoding this CDR3. CDR3 in DNA: TGTGCCAGCAGCTTAGACGGACAGCCAAATCAGCCCCAGCATTTT. Protein sequence: CASSLDGQPNQPQHF. The chain carries TRBV7-6 and TRBJ1-5; D might be TRBD1 (6 bases). Germline V gene sequence: CDR1 SGHVS, CDR2 FNYEAQ. V was trimmed by 1 base and J by 4 bases, leaving 11 bases between them. This CDR3 is built from 15 residues.

The chain recombines TRBV7-6 with TRBJ1-6; 9 positions match TRBD1. Germline V CDR1 and CDR2: SGHVS, FNYEAQ. The CDR3 loop spans 15 amino acids. V dropped 3 bases and J dropped 10; count of bases not matched to a gene: 7. CDR3 protein: CASSFRGQGESPLHF. The DNA of the CDR3 is TGTGCCAGCAGCTTCCGGGGACAGGGAGAGTCACCCCTCCACTTT.

This clone was seen a handful of times. The V gene is TRBV19, the J gene TRBJ2-6; possible D gene TRBD1, 6 bases. With 0 bases removed from V and 2 bases from J, the gap between germline ends came to 11 bases. This CDR3 spans 17 amino acids. From germline, CDR1 is LNHDA and CDR2 SQIVND (reference sequence). The CDR3 loop is CASSIDSGTTGANVLTF. CDR3 DNA sequence: TGTGCCAGTAGTATAGATTCCGGGACAACTGGGGCCAACGTCCTGACTTTC.

J is TRBJ2-1 and V is TRBV5-8, with 13 positions matching TRBD2. Germline V gene data show CDR1 as SGHTS and CDR2 as YDEGEE. The junction had 9 bases not matched to a gene; V was cut back by 5 bases and J by 10 bases. The CDR3 has 15 residues. The CDR3 DNA is TGTGCCAGCAGACCCGGACTAGCGGGGGTGGGCGAGCAGTTCTTC. Translating it yields CASRPGLAGVGEQFF.

The chain combines TRBV6-5 with TRBJ2-2, with a weak D call TRBD1 (5 bases). This CDR3 has 12 residues. Germline V gene lookup returns CDR1 MNHEY and CDR2 SVGAGI. V was cut by 6 bases and J by 6 bases, with 8 bases left in between. CDR3 in amino acids: CASRTDSGELFF. The CDR3 DNA reads TGTGCCAGCAGGACAGATTCCGGGGAGCTGTTTTTT.

This chain uses TRBV28 with TRBJ1-1, with TRBD1 identical over 9 bases. The CDR3 consists of 15 residues. Germline-derived CDR1 and CDR2 are MDHEN and SYDVKM. The V and J ends lost 7 bases and 4 bases, in that order; junction bases with no gene match: 10. CDR3 sequence (DNA): TGTGCCAGCAACCCAAGCGACAGGGGGTTCACTGAAGCTTTCTTT. Encoded protein: CASNPSDRGFTEAFF. Full variable domain (rest looked up from reference TRBV28 and TRBJ1-1): DVKVTQSSRYLVKRTGEKVFLECVQDMDHENMFWYRQDPGLGLRLIYFSYDVKMKEKGDIPEGYSVSREKKERFSLILESASTNQTSMYLCASNPSDRGFTEAFFGQGTRLTVV.

V is TRBV28 and J is TRBJ1-2; no clear D. Germline CDR1 reads MDHEN; CDR2 reads SYDVKM. The CDR3 contains 16 residues. The V and J ends lost 5 bases and 0 bases respectively, with 16 bases between them. Written as DNA, the CDR3 is TGTGCCAGCAGTCTTGCCCTCAGTGCCCCTAACTATGGCTACACCTTC. This sequence encodes CASSLALSAPNYGYTF.

CDR3 coding DNA: TGTGCCAGCAGTTTATCCCTCCCAGGGGCGGGAGGTGGCTACACCTTC. It translates to CASSLSLPGAGGGYTF. This chain links TRBV28 with TRBJ1-2, with D perhaps TRBD1 (6 bases). This CDR3 has 16 amino acids. Germline CDR1 reads MDHEN; CDR2 reads SYDVKM. Trimming took off 1 base at V and 7 bases at J, with 19 bases between the two ends.

In its sample, this clone was seen once. A junction boundary mismatches the germline segment, possibly from a read error. The chain uses TRBV7-9 and TRBJ1-2; 9 bases fit TRBD1. CDR3 size: 12 residues. Germline V gene lookup returns CDR1 SEHNR and CDR2 FQNEAQ (reference sequence). The CDR3 spells CSSSFTGGGYTF. CDR3 nucleotide sequence: TGTTCCAGCAGCTTTACAGGGGGCGGCTACACCTTC.

This clone was counted a single time. The V call is TRBV6-5, the J call TRBJ2-1, with 7 bases identical to TRBD2. Per germline, CDR1 MNHEY and CDR2 SVGAGI. V was clipped by 3 bases and J by 7 bases; unmatched bases: 3. CDR3 size: 13 residues. The CDR3 is CASSYLAENEQFF. The CDR3 region has the DNA TGTGCCAGCAGTTATCTAGCGGAAAATGAGCAGTTCTTC.

This clone was detected once. The rearrangement joins TRBV7-9 to TRBJ1-4; 7 bases are shared with TRBD1. Germline V lookup: CDR1 SEHNR, CDR2 FQNEAQ (reference sequence). Germline trimming cut 4 bases from V and 3 bases from J; bases unmatched to any gene: 17. This CDR3 is 19 amino acids long. The CDR3 DNA sequence: TGTGCCAGCAGCTCCCCCGGGACAGCGGATCCGAAAGCTAATGAAAAACTGTTTTTT. It is translated as CASSSPGTADPKANEKLFF.

V is TRBV28 and J is TRBJ2-7; 9 bases map to TRBD1. The CDR3 covers 15 residues. V trimming: 5 bases; J trimming: 3 bases; junction bases outside the gene matches: 8. Germline V CDR1 and CDR2: MDHEN, SYDVKM. The CDR3 DNA follows: TGTGCCAGCAGTCCCGGGACAGGGAGGTTCTACGAGCAGTACTTC. Protein product: CASSPGTGRFYEQYF.

The chain recombines TRBV28 with TRBJ2-5; TRBD2 agrees at 12 bases. Trimming at V came to 5 bases and at J to 1 base, leaving 5 bases not matched to a gene. The CDR3 is made up of 16 amino acids. Germline V CDR1 and CDR2: MDHEN, SYDVKM. For the CDR3, the DNA is TGTGCCAGCAGTCTTGGACTAGCGGGACTCCAAGAGACCCAGTACTTC. It specifies CASSLGLAGLQETQYF.

About this clone: Compared with germline, one end of the junction differs, possibly owing to a read error. V gene TRBV27 combines with J gene TRBJ2-2; 8 bases are shared with TRBD1. The germline CDR1 and CDR2 sequences are MNHEY and SMNVEV (reference sequence). The CDR3 length is 15 residues. In DNA form, the CDR3 reads TGTGCCAGCAGTTTATCTATGGTGTCGTGGACAGGGTCGCCTTTT. Its protein is CASSLSMVSWTGSPF.